The source of this T cell receptor (beta chain) is a study of T cell changes during pregnancy in multiple sclerosis. Germline V gene sequence: CDR1 MNHEY, CDR2 SVGAGI. The CDR3 totals 15 residues. Trimming left V 4 bases short and J 4 bases short, with 16 bases between. Here immunoSEQ multiplex PCR was the method, and the copy in TCRdb shows in-frame clones only, minus some. The repertoire includes approximately 97,000 clones, roughly nine tenths of them detected once, and about 1.7% sits in the top ten. This specimen was peripheral blood, taken after pregnancy. The source of this sequence is a female donor in good health, enrolled as a control in a pregnancy study. The chain has TRBV6-5 and TRBJ1-1, with a weak D call TRBD1 (6 bases). CDR3 residues: CASSSNQGLGTEAFF. CDR3 DNA: TGTGCCAGCAGTTCCAATCAGGGGCTCGGCACTGAAGCTTTCTTT.